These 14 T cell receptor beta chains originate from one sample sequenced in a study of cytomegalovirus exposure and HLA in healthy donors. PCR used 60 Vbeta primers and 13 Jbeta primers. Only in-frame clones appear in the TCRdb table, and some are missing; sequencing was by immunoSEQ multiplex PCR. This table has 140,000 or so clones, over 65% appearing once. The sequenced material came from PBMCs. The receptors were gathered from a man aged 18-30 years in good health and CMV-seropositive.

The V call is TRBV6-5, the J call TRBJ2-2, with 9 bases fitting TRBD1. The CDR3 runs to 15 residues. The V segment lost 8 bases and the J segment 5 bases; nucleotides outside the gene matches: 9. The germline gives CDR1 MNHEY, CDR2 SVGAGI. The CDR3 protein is CASHGGTGWTGELFF. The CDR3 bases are TGTGCCAGCCACGGTGGGACAGGGTGGACCGGGGAGCTGTTTTTT.

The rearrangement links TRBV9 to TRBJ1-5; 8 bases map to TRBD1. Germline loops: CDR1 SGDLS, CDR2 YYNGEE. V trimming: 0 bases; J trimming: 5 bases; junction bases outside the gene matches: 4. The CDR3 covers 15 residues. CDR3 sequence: CASSVGGQEDQPQHF. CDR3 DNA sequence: TGTGCCAGCAGCGTAGGGGGACAGGAGGATCAGCCCCAGCATTTT.

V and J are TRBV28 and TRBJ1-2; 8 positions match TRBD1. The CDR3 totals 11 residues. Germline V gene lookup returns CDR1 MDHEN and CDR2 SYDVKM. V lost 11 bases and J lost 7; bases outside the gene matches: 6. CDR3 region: CAGQGMGGYTF. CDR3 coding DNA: TGTGCCGGACAGGGTATGGGTGGCTACACCTTC.

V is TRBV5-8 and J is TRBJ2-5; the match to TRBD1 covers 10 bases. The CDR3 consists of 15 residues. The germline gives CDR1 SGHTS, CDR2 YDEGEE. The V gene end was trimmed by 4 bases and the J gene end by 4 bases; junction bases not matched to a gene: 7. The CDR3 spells CASSLGQGVSETQYF. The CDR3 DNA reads TGTGCCAGCAGCCTCGGACAGGGGGTTTCAGAGACCCAGTACTTC.

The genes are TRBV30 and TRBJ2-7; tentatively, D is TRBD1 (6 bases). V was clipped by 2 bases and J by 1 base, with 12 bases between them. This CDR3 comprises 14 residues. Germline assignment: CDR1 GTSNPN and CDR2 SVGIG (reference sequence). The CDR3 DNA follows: TGTGCCTGGAGTCGAACAGGGTGGTCCTACGAGCAGTACTTC. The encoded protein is CAWSRTGWSYEQYF. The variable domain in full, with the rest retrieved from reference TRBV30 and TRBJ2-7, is SQTIHQWPATLVQPVGSPLSLECTVEGTSNPNLYWYRQAAGRGLQLLFYSVGIGQISSEVPQNLSASRPQDRQFILSSKKLLLSDSGFYLCAWSRTGWSYEQYFGPGTRLTVT.

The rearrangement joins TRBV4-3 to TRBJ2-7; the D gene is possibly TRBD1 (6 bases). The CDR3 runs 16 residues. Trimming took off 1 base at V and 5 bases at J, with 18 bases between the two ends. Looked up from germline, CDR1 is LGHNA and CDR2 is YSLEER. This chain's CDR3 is CASSQGAVGGSHEQYF. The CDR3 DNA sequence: TGCGCCAGCAGCCAAGGGGCCGTAGGGGGTTCCCACGAGCAGTACTTC.

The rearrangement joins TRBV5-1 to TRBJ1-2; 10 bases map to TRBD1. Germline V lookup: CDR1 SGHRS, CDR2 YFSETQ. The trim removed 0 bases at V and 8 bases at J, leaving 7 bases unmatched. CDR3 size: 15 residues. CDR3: CASSLGGQGGLGYTF. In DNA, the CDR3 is TGCGCCAGCAGCTTGGGAGGACAGGGGGGTTTGGGCTACACCTTC.

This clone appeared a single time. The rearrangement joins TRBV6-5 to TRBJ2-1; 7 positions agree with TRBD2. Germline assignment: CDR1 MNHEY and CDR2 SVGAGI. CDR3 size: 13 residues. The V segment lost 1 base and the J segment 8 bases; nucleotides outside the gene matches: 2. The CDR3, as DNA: TGTGCCAGCAGTTACTATACTAGCGATGAGCAGTTCTTC. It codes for CASSYYTSDEQFF.

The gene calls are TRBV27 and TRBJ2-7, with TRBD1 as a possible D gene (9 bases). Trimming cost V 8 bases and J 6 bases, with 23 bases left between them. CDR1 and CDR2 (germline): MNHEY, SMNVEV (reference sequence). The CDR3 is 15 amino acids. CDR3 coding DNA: TGTGCCAGCTCGCGGGGGGACAGGGTGAGTGGCGAGCAGTACTTC. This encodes CASSRGDRVSGEQYF.

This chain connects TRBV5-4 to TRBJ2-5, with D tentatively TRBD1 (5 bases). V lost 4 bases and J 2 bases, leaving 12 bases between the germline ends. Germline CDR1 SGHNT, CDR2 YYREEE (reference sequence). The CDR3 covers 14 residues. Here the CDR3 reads CASSTAGPQETQYF. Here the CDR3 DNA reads TGTGCCAGCAGCACCGCAGGGCCTCAAGAGACCCAGTACTTC.

Written as DNA, the CDR3 is TGTGCCAGCGCGGCAGGGAATACAGATACGCAGTATTTT. Protein sequence: CASAAGNTDTQYF. The chain carries TRBV6-4 and TRBJ2-3; D is possibly TRBD1 (5 bases). CDR3 size: 13 residues. CDR1 MRHNA and CDR2 SNTAGT come from the germline V gene. Trimming left V 8 bases short and J 3 bases short, with 12 bases between.

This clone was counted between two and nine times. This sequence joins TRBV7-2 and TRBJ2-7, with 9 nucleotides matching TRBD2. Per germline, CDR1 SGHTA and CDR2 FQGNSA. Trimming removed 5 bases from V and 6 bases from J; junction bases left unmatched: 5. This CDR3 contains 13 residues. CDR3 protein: CASSELAGLEQYF. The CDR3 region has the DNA TGTGCCAGCAGCGAGCTAGCGGGGCTCGAGCAGTACTTC.

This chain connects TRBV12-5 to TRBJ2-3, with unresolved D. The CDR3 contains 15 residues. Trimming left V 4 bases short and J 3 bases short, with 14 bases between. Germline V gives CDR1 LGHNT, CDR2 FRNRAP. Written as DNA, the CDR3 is TGTGCTAGTGGTTCCTCAGGTTCGGTGACAGATACGCAGTATTTT. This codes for CASGSSGSVTDTQYF.

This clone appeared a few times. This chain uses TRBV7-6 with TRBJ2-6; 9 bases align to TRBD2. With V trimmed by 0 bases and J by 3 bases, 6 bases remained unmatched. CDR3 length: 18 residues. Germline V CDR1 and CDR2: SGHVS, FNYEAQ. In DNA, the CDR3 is TGTGCCAGCAGCTTAGCGACAGCGGGAGGAGTTGGGGCCAACGTCCTGACTTTC. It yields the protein CASSLATAGGVGANVLTF.